Below are 18 T cell receptor beta chains sequenced from a single sample in a study of T cells expressing NK-cell markers (dated by TCRdb to 2020 to 2022). The method behind the library was 5' RACE. The sequencer was an Illumina HiSeq 2000. Following reprocessing of the reads by TCRdb, the data hold one row per CDR3 protein sequence and no DNA is available. The sample's table lists a count of over 150,000 distinct CDR3 sequences. Together, the top ten hold about 39% of the sample. Sample: blood T cells: a sorted CD56 or NKG2C T cell subset, CD4+ or CD8+ T cells, or bulk PBMC T cells (not recorded which). These receptors were taken from a woman in her 50s in good health. Donor details come from another sample of the same person, matched by shared clones.

The V and J genes are TRBV11-2 and TRBJ1-5; the D call from TCRdb, TRBD1, cannot be confirmed without DNA. The CDR3 contains 13 residues. Germline V gives CDR1 SGHAT, CDR2 FQNNGV. This CDR3 is CASSDRATQPQHF.

The chain employs TRBV6-5 and TRBJ2-2; TCRdb indicates TRBD1, and absent DNA this call remains unverified. This CDR3 has 13 residues. CDR1 is MNHEY, CDR2 SVGAGI, per germline. The CDR3 is CASSVSGAGELFF.

The chain recombines TRBV4-2 with TRBJ2-7. Germline CDR1 is LGHNA and CDR2 is YNFKEQ. The CDR3 length is 15 residues. CDR3 sequence reads: CASSQDLDSSYEQYF.

The chain links TRBV20-1 to TRBJ1-1. The V gene's germline CDR1 is DFQATT and CDR2 SNEGSKA (reference sequence). The CDR3 has 15 residues. The CDR3: CSAIHTTRRYTEAFF.

J is TRBJ2-1 and V is TRBV6-8; TCRdb calls TRBD2, which cannot be checked without DNA. CDR1 is MNHGY, CDR2 SAAAGT, per germline. CDR3 length: 16 residues. CDR3: CASSWREMRESHEQFF.

The V call is TRBV14, the J call TRBJ1-2; as DNA is missing, the TRBD1 call by TCRdb cannot be tested. The CDR3 has 15 residues. Germline V gene data show CDR1 as SGHDN and CDR2 as FVKESK. The CDR3 spells CASSQDAQLVYGYTF.

The chain combines TRBV12-3 or TRBV12-4 with TRBJ2-1; as DNA is missing, the TRBD1 call by TCRdb cannot be tested. CDR3 length: 13 residues. CDR3 sequence reads: CASSLGQYNEQFF.

The chain carries TRBV25-1 and TRBJ1-2. This CDR3 region has 12 residues. In germline, CDR1 is MGHDK, CDR2 SYGVNS. Here the CDR3 reads CASSDRMGGYTF.

The J gene is TRBJ2-1, the V gene TRBV10-3. Germline V gene sequence: CDR1 ENHRY, CDR2 SYGVKD. The CDR3 consists of 16 residues. The CDR3: CAISDQASYYNNEQFF.

The CDR3: CASSSDRGGANVLTF. The chain has TRBV5-1 and TRBJ2-6; lacking DNA, the TRBD1 call made by TCRdb goes unchecked. Germline assignment: CDR1 SGHRS and CDR2 YFSETQ. The length of the CDR3 is 15 residues.

This rearrangement joins TRBV5-4 to TRBJ2-2; TCRdb's D call of TRBD1 is untestable without DNA. The CDR3 extends over 16 amino acids. Germline lookup yields CDR1 SGHNT and CDR2 YYREEE (reference sequence). The chain's CDR3 is CASSLGLFRGAGELFF.

The chain combines TRBV27 with TRBJ2-5; TCRdb lists TRBD2, though no DNA is available to test this call. Germline V gene lookup returns CDR1 MNHEY and CDR2 SMNVEV (reference sequence). The CDR3 is made up of 15 amino acids. The CDR3 protein is CASKPQPGLQETQYF.

This chain links TRBV14 with TRBJ1-1. Germline V gene lookup returns CDR1 SGHDN and CDR2 FVKESK. This CDR3 comprises 12 residues. The CDR3 here is CASSRRNTEAFF.

The chain's CDR3 is CASSRVGTSGSSYNEQFF. The chain links TRBV5-1 to TRBJ2-1; TCRdb returns TRBD2, unconfirmable since there is no DNA. The CDR3 runs to 18 residues. Germline values: CDR1 SGHRS, CDR2 YFSETQ.

V is TRBV10-2 and J is TRBJ1-3; the TCRdb D gene call, TRBD1, has no DNA to confirm it. Germline CDR1 and CDR2: WSHSY and SAAADI. The CDR3 is 14 residues long. The CDR3 region is CASSPGESGNTIYF.

V gene TRBV12-3 or TRBV12-4 combines with J gene TRBJ2-1; the D gene TCRdb calls, TRBD2, cannot be checked with no DNA. This CDR3 region has 12 residues. The CDR3 sequence is CATSVMENEQFF.

The chain is built from TRBV12-3 or TRBV12-4 and TRBJ2-3. CDR3 length: 14 residues. The CDR3 sequence is CASSLMSSTDTQYF.

The chain is built from TRBV12-3 or TRBV12-4 and TRBJ1-1; no DNA is available, so the TRBD1 call from TCRdb remains unchecked. The length of the CDR3 is 15 residues. CDR3 sequence reads: CASSSRGGARTEAFF.